The 19 T cell receptor beta chains below were found in one sample sequenced in a study of cytomegalovirus exposure and HLA in healthy donors. Use of 60 Vbeta and 13 Jbeta primers characterized the PCR. Sequenced by immunoSEQ multiplex PCR; TCRdb stores in-frame clones only, minus some. There are 200,000 to 250,000 clones in the sample; 79% occur only once, and about 1.7% lies in the top ten. Sequenced material: PBMCs. Source of these receptors: a man aged 45-65 years in good health and CMV-seronegative.

The chain recombines TRBV7-8 with TRBJ1-1, with 9 positions matching TRBD1. The V segment lost 7 bases and the J segment 1 base; nucleotides outside the gene matches: 10. The length of the CDR3 is 16 residues. Germline lookup yields CDR1 SGHVS and CDR2 FQNEAQ. This CDR3 is CASNTNRGRGNTEAFF. The DNA for the CDR3 is TGTGCCAGCAATACAAACAGGGGGCGAGGGAACACTGAAGCTTTCTTT.

The CDR3: CAWSVRQGVTDTQYF. In DNA form, the CDR3 reads TGTGCCTGGAGTGTACGACAGGGGGTCACAGATACGCAGTATTTT. The gene calls are TRBV30 and TRBJ2-3, with 9 nucleotides matching TRBD1. CDR3 size: 15 residues. CDR1 and CDR2 from the germline V gene are GTSNPN and SVGIG (reference sequence). With 0 bases clipped from V and 2 bases from J, the junction kept 3 bases outside the gene matches.

This chain joins TRBV19 and TRBJ1-1; no clear D gene. Deletions cut 6 bases from V and 0 bases from J, with 8 bases between. Germline CDR1 LNHDA, CDR2 SQIVND (reference sequence). The CDR3 loop spans 13 amino acids. DNA of the CDR3: TGTGCCAGTAGCAGAACAGTGAACACTGAAGCTTTCTTT. Protein: CASSRTVNTEAFF.

This clone was picked up a small number of times. The V call is TRBV4-1, the J call TRBJ2-1, with 7 nucleotides matching TRBD2. Germline-derived CDR1 and CDR2 are MGHRA and YSYEKL. V dropped 4 bases and J dropped 1; count of bases not matched to a gene: 10. CDR3 size: 17 residues. DNA for the CDR3: TGCGCCAGCAGCCGCGGAGGACTAGTCGTTTCCTACAATGAGCAGTTCTTC. Translated, it gives CASSRGGLVVSYNEQFF.

The chain uses TRBV7-9 and TRBJ2-1, with TRBD1 identical over 7 bases. Germline V gene lookup returns CDR1 SEHNR and CDR2 FQNEAQ (reference sequence). The CDR3 covers 15 residues. V lost 5 bases to trimming and J lost 2 bases; unmatched junction nucleotides: 6. In DNA, the CDR3 is TGTGCCAGCAGCCCCCGGGACAGAGCCTACAATGAGCAGTTCTTC. Protein sequence: CASSPRDRAYNEQFF. Full variable domain (remainder filled in from reference TRBV7-9 and TRBJ2-1): DTGVSQNPRHKITKRGQNVTFRCDPISEHNRLYWYRQTLGQGPEFLTYFQNEAQLEKSRLLSDRFSAERPKGSFSTLEIQRTEQGDSAMYLCASSPRDRAYNEQFFGPGTRLTVL.

The chain uses TRBV19 and TRBJ1-2; 7 bases match TRBD1. This CDR3 is built from 16 residues. Germline CDR1 and CDR2: LNHDA and SQIVND (reference sequence). The J segment lost 2 bases and the V segment lost 2 bases, leaving 8 bases of the junction unmatched. Written as DNA, the CDR3 is TGTGCCAGTAGTATACCCCTTGGAGGGGGCAACTATGGCTACACCTTC. Encoded protein: CASSIPLGGGNYGYTF.

The gene calls are TRBV28 and TRBJ1-2; TRBD1 might be the D (5 bases). The V end lost 5 bases, the J end lost 8 bases, and 18 bases lay between the germline ends. The CDR3 is 14 amino acids. Germline-derived CDR1 and CDR2 are MDHEN and SYDVKM. DNA for the CDR3: TGTGCCAGCAGTCCCCCCACAGGCCCCCGGGGCTACACCTTC. It specifies CASSPPTGPRGYTF.

The gene calls are TRBV18 and TRBJ2-4, with 11 bases lining up with TRBD1. Unmatched junction bases numbered 8, after V lost 4 bases and J lost 9 bases. CDR1 KGHSH and CDR2 LQKENI come from the germline V gene. The length of the CDR3 is 15 residues. For the CDR3, the DNA is TGTGCCAGCTCACTCGGACAGGGGGCGGGATTCATTCAGTACTTC. This codes for CASSLGQGAGFIQYF.

V gene TRBV5-1 combines with J gene TRBJ2-2; D might be TRBD2 (5 bases). Germline values: CDR1 SGHRS, CDR2 YFSETQ. The ends were cut back, 0 bases at V and 6 bases at J, with 12 bases in the middle. The CDR3 is made up of 15 amino acids. The CDR3 sequence is CASSLAVLDAGELFF. The DNA of the CDR3 is TGCGCCAGCAGCTTGGCCGTACTAGACGCCGGGGAGCTGTTTTTT.

This clone has more than one count but fewer than ten. This chain links TRBV5-6 with TRBJ2-7; tentatively, D is TRBD1 (5 bases). The V gene lost 4 bases and the J gene lost 3 bases, with 17 bases spanning the gap. CDR3 length: 15 amino acids. The germline CDR1 and CDR2 sequences are SGHDT and YYEEEE. CDR3 loop: CASSLGVGHSYEQYF. CDR3 DNA sequence: TGTGCCAGCAGCCTAGGGGTAGGACACAGCTACGAGCAGTACTTC.

This chain joins TRBV30 and TRBJ1-1, with 7 bases fitting TRBD1. The CDR3 is made up of 16 amino acids. CDR1 is GTSNPN, CDR2 SVGIG, per germline (reference sequence). With V trimmed by 0 bases and J by 1 base, 8 bases remained unmatched. CDR3: CAWSVRIRTGNTEAFF. For the CDR3, the DNA is TGTGCCTGGAGTGTACGAATAAGGACAGGGAACACTGAAGCTTTCTTT.

The chain combines TRBV29-1 with TRBJ2-3, with D hard to call. Germline V gene sequence: CDR1 SQVTM, CDR2 ANQGSEA. This CDR3 region has 12 residues. The ends were cut back, 6 bases at V and 0 bases at J, with 7 bases in the middle. The CDR3 DNA is TGCAGCGTCAGTCGTAGCACAGATACGCAGTATTTT. Translation: CSVSRSTDTQYF.

The V gene is TRBV19, the J gene TRBJ2-1; possible D gene TRBD1, 6 bases. Germline lookup yields CDR1 LNHDA and CDR2 SQIVND (reference sequence). The CDR3 runs 16 residues. The V end lost 2 bases, the J end lost 6 bases, and 17 bases lay between the germline ends. Here the CDR3 reads CASSIRSRQGPNEQFF. The CDR3 bases are TGTGCCAGTAGTATAAGGTCTAGGCAGGGGCCCAATGAGCAGTTCTTC.

The chain combines TRBV18 with TRBJ2-4, with TRBD2 matching over 14 bases. CDR1 KGHSH and CDR2 LQKENI come from the germline V gene. V shed 5 bases and J 8 bases; nucleotides not matched to a gene: 2. The CDR3 is made up of 14 amino acids. The CDR3 DNA sequence: TGTGCCAGCTCAGGGACTAGCGGGAGCGACATTCAGTACTTC. This codes for CASSGTSGSDIQYF.

The chain uses TRBV29-1 and TRBJ1-1; 9 positions agree with TRBD1. J lost 3 bases, V lost 7 bases, and 9 bases had no gene match. CDR1 SQVTM and CDR2 ANQGSEA come from the germline V gene. CDR3 length: 14 amino acids. The CDR3 is CSGSATGGYTEAFF. As DNA, the CDR3 is TGCAGCGGCTCTGCTACAGGGGGCTACACTGAAGCTTTCTTT.

The chain uses TRBV5-1 and TRBJ2-7; 11 bases are shared with TRBD1. V was pared by 4 bases and J by 5 bases, with 5 bases of the junction left unmatched. CDR1 is SGHRS, CDR2 YFSETQ, per germline. This CDR3 comprises 14 residues. CDR3 region: CASSLDRGLNEQYF. For the CDR3, the DNA is TGCGCCAGCAGCCTGGACAGGGGGCTGAACGAGCAGTACTTC.

The chain joins TRBV25-1 to TRBJ2-7; D may be TRBD1 (5 bases). Germline values: CDR1 MGHDK, CDR2 SYGVNS. Between the trimmed V and J ends, which lost 3 bases and 3 bases, there was a span of 6 bases. The CDR3 runs to 12 residues. The DNA of the CDR3 is TGTGCCAGCAGTGATACAGGCTACGAGCAGTACTTC. It specifies CASSDTGYEQYF.

The CDR3 is CASSSSGGVTEAFF. The CDR3 DNA follows: TGCGCCAGCAGCTCCTCAGGGGGCGTCACTGAAGCTTTCTTT. The V call is TRBV5-1, the J call TRBJ1-1; 8 positions agree with TRBD1. V gave up 3 bases and J gave up 4 bases; unmatched junction bases: 5. The CDR3 covers 14 residues. Per germline, CDR1 SGHRS and CDR2 YFSETQ. The full variable domain, in which reference TRBV5-1 and TRBJ1-1 provide the parts outside the CDR3, is KAGVTQTPRYLIKTRGQQVTLSCSPISGHRSVSWYQQTPGQGLQFLFEYFSETQRNKGNFPGRFSGRQFSNSRSEMNVSTLELGDSALYLCASSSSGGVTEAFFGQGTRLTVV.

The DNA for the CDR3 is TGTGCCAGCTCACCACCGGGACTAGCGGGAGGCACCTACGAGCAGTACTTC. It encodes CASSPPGLAGGTYEQYF. This chain uses TRBV18 with TRBJ2-7; 15 bases map to TRBD2. The CDR3 covers 17 residues. CDR1 and CDR2 (germline): KGHSH, LQKENI. Germline trimming cut 0 bases from V and 2 bases from J; bases unmatched to any gene: 2.